This TCR beta chain is from a study of cytomegalovirus exposure and HLA in healthy donors. The study's findings and limits: Highest at DRB1 and lowest at HLA-C, TCR association rates differed among HLA loci in a later analysis.

Trimming took 3 bases from V and 0 from J, leaving 8 bases between them. The germline CDR1 and CDR2 sequences are KGHSH and LQKENI. The CDR3 has 14 residues. This PCR relied on a set of 60 Vbeta primers and 13 Jbeta primers. TCRdb's table, derived via immunoSEQ multiplex PCR, lists solely in-frame clones and lacks some. The data show 25,000 to 40,000 clones, with approximately 47% seen just once and just under 2% held by the top ten. About this clone: The antigen is undetermined.

This chain uses TRBV18 with TRBJ1-1, with D tentatively TRBD1 (5 bases). This clonotype originated in a woman in her fifties or sixties in good health and CMV-seronegative. The sequenced material came from PBMCs. The CDR3 DNA follows: TGTGCCAGCTCACCGACAGCAATGAACACTGAAGCTTTCTTT. It codes for CASSPTAMNTEAFF.